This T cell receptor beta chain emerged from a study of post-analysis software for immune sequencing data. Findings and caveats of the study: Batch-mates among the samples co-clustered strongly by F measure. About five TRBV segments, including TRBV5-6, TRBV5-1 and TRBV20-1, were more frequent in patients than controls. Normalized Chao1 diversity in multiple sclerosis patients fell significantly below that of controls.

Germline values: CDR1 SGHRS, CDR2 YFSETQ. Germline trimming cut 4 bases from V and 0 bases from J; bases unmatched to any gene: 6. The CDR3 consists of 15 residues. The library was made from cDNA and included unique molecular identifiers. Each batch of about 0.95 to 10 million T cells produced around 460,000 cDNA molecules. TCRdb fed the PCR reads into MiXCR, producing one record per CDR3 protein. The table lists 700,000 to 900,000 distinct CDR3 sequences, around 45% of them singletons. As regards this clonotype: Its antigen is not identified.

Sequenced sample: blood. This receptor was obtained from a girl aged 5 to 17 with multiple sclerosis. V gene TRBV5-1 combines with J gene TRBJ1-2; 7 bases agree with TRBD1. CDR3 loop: CASSPGDRANYGYTF. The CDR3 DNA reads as TGCGCCAGCAGCCCCGGGGACAGAGCTAACTATGGCTACACCTTC.